This T cell receptor (beta chain) was recorded in a study of CD8 T cells in Susac syndrome. RNA amounts of roughly 0.5 to 1 ug underwent reverse transcription with random hexamers. TCRdb re-derived calls from the immunoSEQ multiplex PCR reads in MiXCR, one entry per CDR3 protein. There are under 200,000 distinct CDR3 sequences in the sample; around 90% occur only once, and around 0.085% lies in the top ten. There are 13 residues in the CDR3. Germline V CDR1 and CDR2: GTSNPN, SVGIG (reference sequence). Trimming cost V 2 bases and J 7 bases, with 12 bases left between them. Sample: CD4+ T cells from PBMCs. The chain has TRBV30 and TRBJ2-1; D gene unclear. The sequence came from a human donor with Susac syndrome. CDR3 protein: CAWSLTLENEQFF. CDR3 DNA: TGTGCCTGGAGTCTTACGCTGGAGAATGAGCAGTTCTTC.